Listed here are 2 T cell receptor beta chains from one sample, sequenced in a study of cytomegalovirus exposure and HLA in healthy donors. The PCR employed 60 Vbeta primers together with 13 Jbeta primers. Measured with immunoSEQ multiplex PCR; TCRdb has only the in-frame clones, and not every one. The sample carries a few hundred thousand clones, roughly 80% recorded once. The source material was PBMCs. The source of these receptors is a girl aged 10 to 17 in good health and CMV-seronegative.

V gene TRBV15 combines with J gene TRBJ1-5; tentatively, D is TRBD1 (6 bases). V lost 1 base to trimming and J lost 3 bases, with 22 bases between them. Germline loops: CDR1 LNHNV, CDR2 YYDKDF (reference sequence). The CDR3 runs to 19 residues. In DNA, the CDR3 is TGTGCCACCAGCAGAGTGCACGGTGTTAGGGGGAGCAACAATCAGCCCCAGCATTTT. It codes for CATSRVHGVRGSNNQPQHF. The complete variable domain, with remaining parts taken from reference TRBV15 and TRBJ1-5, reads DAMVIQNPRYQVTQFGKPVTLSCSQTLNHNVMYWYQQKSSQAPKLLFHYYDKDFNNEADTPDNFQSRRPNTSFCFLDIRSPGLGDTAMYLCATSRVHGVRGSNNQPQHFGDGTRLSIL.

V usage is TRBV9 and J usage is TRBJ1-1, with D tentatively TRBD1 (5 bases). Trimming removed 0 bases from V and 3 bases from J, with 6 bases in between. The CDR3 has 13 residues. CDR1 and CDR2 from the germline V gene are SGDLS and YYNGEE. The CDR3 sequence is CASSVGQYTEAFF. Here the CDR3 DNA reads TGTGCCAGCAGCGTAGGACAGTACACTGAAGCTTTCTTT.